This entry lists 23 T cell receptor beta chains sequenced from one sample in a study of shared clonotypes between healthy human individuals. The data were produced by immunoSEQ multiplex PCR, yet TCRdb's version contains in-frame clones alone and is incomplete. This table has approximately 1,000,000 clones, around three quarters appearing once. Material for sequencing was memory CD4+ T cells from PBMCs. Noted subset: CD45RA-negative fraction. The receptors originated from a man between 18 and 29 years old in good health. Some clones in this sample may be carry-over from other donors' samples.

Comments on this clone: This sample includes further DNA sequences coding for the same CDR3. The chain recombines TRBV5-1 with TRBJ2-5; possible D gene TRBD1, 8 bases. Trimming took 3 bases from V and 5 from J, leaving 11 bases between them. Germline assignment: CDR1 SGHRS and CDR2 YFSETQ. This CDR3 region has 13 residues. The CDR3 loop is CASSSQGGETQYF. The CDR3 DNA follows: TGCGCCAGCAGCTCACAGGGGGGGGAGACCCAGTACTTC. Looking up the rest from reference TRBV5-1 and TRBJ2-5 gives the full variable domain: KAGVTQTPRYLIKTRGQQVTLSCSPISGHRSVSWYQQTPGQGLQFLFEYFSETQRNKGNFPGRFSGRQFSNSRSEMNVSTLELGDSALYLCASSSQGGETQYFGPGTRLLVL.

The J gene is TRBJ2-2, the V gene TRBV5-6; D not resolved. V was trimmed by 0 bases and J by 3 bases, leaving 9 bases between them. This CDR3 contains 15 residues. Per the germline V gene, CDR1 is SGHDT and CDR2 is YYEEEE. The CDR3 nucleotides read TGTGCCAGCAGCTTGGTCGGGCGGTACACCGGGGAGCTGTTTTTT. Its translation is CASSLVGRYTGELFF.

The chain carries TRBV7-2 and TRBJ2-5; TRBD1 or TRBD2 may be the D gene (5 bases each). The germline gives CDR1 SGHTA, CDR2 FQGNSA. The CDR3 contains 15 residues. Trimming stripped 5 bases from V and 2 bases from J, with 15 bases between. CDR3 region: CASSPYGTVQETQYF. Written as DNA, the CDR3 is TGTGCCAGCAGCCCCTACGGGACGGTACAAGAGACCCAGTACTTC.

In this sample, this clone turned up many times. This chain uses TRBV20-1 with TRBJ2-7; possible D gene TRBD2, 5 bases. This CDR3 has 11 residues. Germline V CDR1 and CDR2: DFQATT, SNEGSKA (reference sequence). V dropped 3 bases and J dropped 6 bases, with 9 bases sitting between them. The CDR3, as DNA: TGCAGTGCTAGGAGGGCTGGCGAGCAGTACTTC. Its protein product is CSARRAGEQYF.

In this sample, this clone turned up once. This sequence joins TRBV30 and TRBJ2-2, with D unclear. The CDR3 loop spans 14 amino acids. CDR1 and CDR2 from the germline V gene are GTSNPN and SVGIG (reference sequence). V lost 8 bases to trimming and J lost 1 base, with 14 bases between them. The CDR3 sequence is CAGWIGRNTGELFF. For the CDR3, the DNA is TGTGCCGGGTGGATAGGGCGGAACACCGGGGAGCTGTTTTTT.

Of note for this clone: Other nucleotide sequences from this sample produce the same CDR3. The chain carries TRBV7-2 and TRBJ2-3; a weak D match, TRBD1 (5 bases). The V gene's germline CDR1 is SGHTA and CDR2 FQGNSA. The CDR3 covers 12 residues. V lost 5 bases and J 5 bases, leaving 8 bases between the germline ends. The CDR3 loop reads CASSPTGDTQYF. CDR3 coding DNA: TGTGCCAGCAGCCCAACAGGAGATACGCAGTATTTT.

The chain is built from TRBV5-1 and TRBJ2-5; 7 bases align to TRBD1. Germline CDR1 reads SGHRS; CDR2 reads YFSETQ. CDR3 length equals 15 residues. V shed 4 bases and J 6 bases; nucleotides not matched to a gene: 12. CDR3 sequence (DNA): TGCGCCAGCAGCGGTGAGACAGGGTTTGGGAAGACCCAGTACTTC. As protein: CASSGETGFGKTQYF.

The chain links TRBV28 to TRBJ1-5; unclear D gene. Between the trimmed V and J ends, which lost 5 bases and 6 bases, there was a span of 8 bases. Germline lookup yields CDR1 MDHEN and CDR2 SYDVKM. This CDR3 is built from 12 residues. The CDR3, as DNA: TGTGCCAGCAGTCGGTCCGGTCAGCCCCAGCATTTT. Protein product: CASSRSGQPQHF.

V and J are TRBV7-6 and TRBJ2-3; 9 positions match TRBD2. The V gene end was trimmed by 4 bases and the J gene end by 6 bases; junction bases not matched to a gene: 14. Germline assignment: CDR1 SGHVS and CDR2 FNYEAQ. The CDR3 is made up of 17 amino acids. This CDR3 reads CASSYSGASGKGDTQYF. The CDR3 DNA reads as TGTGCCAGCAGCTACAGTGGGGCTAGCGGGAAGGGGGATACGCAGTATTTT. Full variable domain (missing parts from reference TRBV7-6 and TRBJ2-3): GAGVSQSPRYKVTKRGQDVALRCDPISGHVSLYWYRQALGQGPEFLTYFNYEAQQDKSGLPNDRFSAERPEGSISTLTIQRTEQRDSAMYRCASSYSGASGKGDTQYFGPGTRLTVL.

The chain recombines TRBV19 with TRBJ1-4, with D maybe TRBD1 (5 bases). The CDR3 runs 16 residues. The germline V and J ends were trimmed by 7 bases and 0 bases, with 15 bases remaining between them. CDR1 is LNHDA and CDR2 is SQIVND in the germline V gene (reference sequence). The CDR3 loop is CASKARGRATNEKLFF. The CDR3 bases are TGTGCCAGTAAGGCGAGGGGCCGAGCAACTAATGAAAAACTGTTTTTT.

The CDR3 nucleotides are TGCGCCAGCAGCTTCCTACAGGCGAACACCGGGGAGCTGTTTTTT. Its protein product is CASSFLQANTGELFF. The chain employs TRBV5-1 and TRBJ2-2, with D possibly matching TRBD1 (5 bases). Germline V CDR1 and CDR2: SGHRS, YFSETQ. The CDR3 is 15 amino acids. Trimming cost V 2 bases and J 0 bases, with 8 bases left between them.

The J gene is TRBJ2-2, the V gene TRBV11-3; tentative D call: TRBD2 (7 bases). CDR1 is SGHNT, CDR2 YENEEA, per germline. Trimming stripped 5 bases from V and 4 bases from J, with 17 bases between. The CDR3 totals 16 residues. The CDR3 DNA reads as TGTGCCAGCAGCACCCGGGGGGCCGGCGGCACCGGGGAGCTGTTTTTT. Its protein product is CASSTRGAGGTGELFF.

As concerns this clone: A read error may be the cause here, since a much bigger clone is one base away. Other DNA sequences within the sample encode an identical CDR3. The chain uses TRBV2 and TRBJ1-5; 10 bases map to TRBD1. The CDR3 consists of 14 residues. With 4 bases clipped from V and 4 bases from J, the junction kept 1 base outside the gene matches. Germline assignment: CDR1 SNHLY and CDR2 FYNNEI. The CDR3 here is CASSGTGGNQPQHF. The CDR3 region has the DNA TGTGCCAGCAGTGGGACAGGGGGTAATCAGCCCCAGCATTTT.

On this clone: This sequence may be a read error, since a much larger clone differs from it by one base. The rearrangement links TRBV5-4 to TRBJ2-6; a weak D match, TRBD1 (6 bases). The V gene's germline CDR1 is SGHNT and CDR2 YYREEE (reference sequence). The CDR3 is 15 residues long. V lost 4 bases and J lost 2, with 10 bases in between. The CDR3 protein is CASSPGTTGANVLTF. The CDR3 DNA reads TGTGCCAGCAGCCCCGGGACAACTGGGGCCAACGTCCTGACTTTC.

The chain has TRBV4-1 and TRBJ1-2; D remains unclear. V was shortened by 5 bases and J by 6 bases, with 16 bases between the two germline ends. Per the germline V gene, CDR1 is MGHRA and CDR2 is YSYEKL. The length of the CDR3 is 14 residues. CDR3 in amino acids: CASSTPGVWDGYTF. The CDR3, as DNA: TGCGCCAGCAGCACCCCAGGAGTGTGGGATGGCTACACCTTC.

The chain recombines TRBV10-3 with TRBJ2-5; TRBD1 agrees at 12 bases. J gave up 4 bases and V 4 bases, and 4 bases lay outside the gene matches. The CDR3 is 15 residues long. The germline V gene has CDR1 ENHRY and CDR2 SYGVKD. For the CDR3, the DNA is TGTGCCATCAGTGGGGGACAGGGGGCTGGAGAGACCCAGTACTTC. Amino acids: CAISGGQGAGETQYF.

This clone was detected only a few times. The rearrangement uses TRBV27 and TRBJ1-1; no clear D. Germline V lookup: CDR1 MNHEY, CDR2 SMNVEV (reference sequence). The V gene lost 3 bases and the J gene lost 4 bases, with 6 bases spanning the gap. The CDR3 runs to 12 residues. CDR3 region: CASSFLGTEAFF. In nucleotides, the CDR3 is TGTGCCAGCAGTTTTTTGGGCACTGAAGCTTTCTTT.

Note on this clone: The same CDR3 can be traced to other DNA sequences in this sample. This chain uses TRBV7-9 with TRBJ2-7; 9 bases match TRBD1. The germline V gene has CDR1 SEHNR and CDR2 FQNEAQ (reference sequence). The CDR3 covers 13 residues. The V gene end was trimmed by 5 bases and the J gene end by 3 bases; junction bases not matched to a gene: 2. This CDR3 is CASSPGQGYEQYF. The CDR3 DNA reads TGTGCCAGCAGCCCGGGACAGGGCTACGAGCAGTACTTC.

The chain has TRBV5-4 and TRBJ2-1, with TRBD2 matching over 7 bases. The V gene's germline CDR1 is SGHNT and CDR2 YYREEE (reference sequence). The CDR3 runs 15 residues. The trim removed 0 bases at V and 4 bases at J, leaving 4 bases unmatched. CDR3 DNA sequence: TGTGCCAGCAGCTTGGGGGGAGGGGTTTACAATGAGCAGTTCTTC. It is translated as CASSLGGGVYNEQFF.

This clone was counted once. For the CDR3, the DNA is TGCGCCAGCAGCTTCTATAAGGGACAGGGACGTGAAAAACTGTTTTTT. Its translation: CASSFYKGQGREKLFF. The chain carries TRBV5-1 and TRBJ1-4, with 9 bases identical to TRBD1. J gave up 7 bases and V 2 bases, and 9 bases lay outside the gene matches. The CDR3 spans 16 residues. Germline V lookup: CDR1 SGHRS, CDR2 YFSETQ. Full variable domain (remainder filled in from reference TRBV5-1 and TRBJ1-4): KAGVTQTPRYLIKTRGQQVTLSCSPISGHRSVSWYQQTPGQGLQFLFEYFSETQRNKGNFPGRFSGRQFSNSRSEMNVSTLELGDSALYLCASSFYKGQGREKLFFGSGTQLSVL.

With respect to this clone: The sample holds other DNA sequences that translate to the same CDR3. The chain carries TRBV7-3 and TRBJ2-1; 7 bases match TRBD1. The CDR3 is 14 amino acids. The V gene's germline CDR1 is SGHTA and CDR2 FQGTGA. V lost 5 bases and J lost 4; bases outside the gene matches: 5. The CDR3 reads CASSPGQAYNEQFF. CDR3 DNA: TGTGCCAGCAGCCCCGGACAGGCTTACAATGAGCAGTTCTTC.

This clone was picked up a small number of times. This chain joins TRBV5-1 and TRBJ1-1; D unclear. CDR3 length equals 13 residues. CDR1 SGHRS and CDR2 YFSETQ come from the germline V gene. V was cut by 3 bases and J by 5 bases, with 11 bases left in between. The CDR3 sequence is CASSSSTRTEAFF. In DNA form, the CDR3 reads TGCGCCAGCAGCTCCTCGACCCGGACTGAAGCTTTCTTT.

A single count supports this clone. Other DNA variants within this sample encode the same CDR3. The J gene is TRBJ1-1, the V gene TRBV5-4, with D possibly being TRBD1 (5 bases). This CDR3 has 15 residues. Trimming took off 4 bases at V and 2 bases at J, with 15 bases between the two ends. Germline V lookup: CDR1 SGHNT, CDR2 YYREEE (reference sequence). This chain's CDR3 is CASSPPGQGNTEAFF. The CDR3, as DNA: TGTGCCAGCAGCCCCCCGGGGCAGGGAAACACTGAAGCTTTCTTT.